This TCR beta chain originates from a study of blood T cell repertoires in COVID-19. Across the whole study: The United States, Italy and Spain were the sources of the acute and convalescent COVID-19 samples. The analysed material was cDNA or gDNA that came from T cells, B-cell-depleted T cells, or PBMCs.

Study processing details: Amplification from reference gene primers served as the basis for estimated nucleated cell counts. Clones were read by immunoSEQ multiplex PCR, and TCRdb kept only the in-frame ones, dropping some. From that table come the V and J calls and clone size; the DNA was used to work out D and trimming. The table lists approximately 60,000 clones, approximately 80% of them singletons. In germline, CDR1 is MNHNY, CDR2 SVGAGI (reference sequence). This CDR3 has 12 residues. The V and J ends lost 8 bases and 5 bases respectively, with 12 bases between them. The TCR originated in a man older than 75 with acute or convalescent COVID-19. The source material was peripheral blood. The chain uses TRBV6-6 and TRBJ2-5; D possibly corresponds to TRBD2 (7 bases). As DNA, the CDR3 is TGTGCCAGCGGGGGGGCGGGGGAGACCCAGTACTTC. Translating gives CASGGAGETQYF.